This T cell receptor (beta chain) was sequenced for a study of cytomegalovirus exposure and HLA in healthy donors. Use of 60 Vbeta and 13 Jbeta primers characterized the PCR. Method: immunoSEQ multiplex PCR; TCRdb's copy keeps in-frame clones and lacks some. Here the sample spans under 200,000 clones, 75% to 80% being singletons. Findings of the study overall: Listed as cytomegalovirus-associated were over 150 TCR beta chains. In a later analysis, several top co-occurrence clusters appeared linked to parvovirus B19, influenza, CMV and Epstein-Barr virus. High sensitivity and specificity were reportedly achieved when the classifier diagnosed cytomegalovirus status. Sequence variants that were highly shared formed a cluster that was likely a sequencing artifact.

The ends were cut back, 2 bases at V and 10 bases at J, with 8 bases in the middle. Germline CDR1 reads SGHTA; CDR2 reads FQGNSA. CDR3 size: 11 residues. About this clone: Its target is unknown.

The sequence was obtained from a woman in her twenties or thirties in good health and CMV-seropositive. This sequence joins TRBV7-2 and TRBJ1-1; no clear D gene. The material sequenced was PBMCs. The DNA of the CDR3 is TGTGCCAGCAGCTTATTGCGGAGAGCTTTCTTT. It translates to CASSLLRRAFF.